This TCR beta chain originates from a study of T-cell reconstitution after alpha-beta-depleted transplantation in children. Findings and limits, study-wide: Elevated TCRbeta diversity at day 60 was traced, in some patients, to surviving recipient T cells and thymic progenitors. Newly produced T cells mostly provided counts and TCRbeta diversity after one year, as hyperexpanded clones declined. Several hundred expanded graft clones reportedly were the source of alpha-beta T cells about two months after transplant.

This clonotype has at least ten counts. The target antigen is unknown. The CDR3 consists of 15 residues. From germline, CDR1 is MDHEN and CDR2 SYDVKM. With V trimmed by 7 bases and J by 0 bases, 5 bases remained unmatched. Unique molecular identifiers featured in how the TCRbeta library was prepared. In TCRdb, the PCR reads were re-called with MiXCR into one record per CDR3 protein. Of about 110,000 distinct CDR3 sequences in the sample, 6.4% were seen once. The sample in question was PBMCs, mostly from graft donor cells, obtained 360 days after TCRalphabeta/CD19-depleted stem cell transplant. This receptor was taken from a male patient between 2 and 15 years old who had a stem cell transplant for acute lymphoblastic leukemia, so the T cells may come from the graft donor. V usage is TRBV28 and J usage is TRBJ2-4; 8 bases match TRBD1. CDR3 amino acids: CASNQGALAKNIQYF. CDR3 bases: TGTGCCAGCAACCAGGGGGCATTAGCCAAAAACATTCAGTACTTC.